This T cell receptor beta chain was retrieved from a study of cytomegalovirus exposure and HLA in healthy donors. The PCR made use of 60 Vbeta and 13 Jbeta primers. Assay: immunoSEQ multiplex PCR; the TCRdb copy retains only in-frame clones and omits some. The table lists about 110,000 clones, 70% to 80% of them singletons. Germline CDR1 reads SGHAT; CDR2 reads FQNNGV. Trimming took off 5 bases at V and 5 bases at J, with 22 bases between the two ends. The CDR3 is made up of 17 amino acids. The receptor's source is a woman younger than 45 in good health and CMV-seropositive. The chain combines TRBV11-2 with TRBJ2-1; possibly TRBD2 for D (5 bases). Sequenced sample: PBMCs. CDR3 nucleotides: TGTGCCAGCAGCCCAACCCGCCGGTTTCTAGCCGACAATGAGCAGTTCTTC. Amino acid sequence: CASSPTRRFLADNEQFF. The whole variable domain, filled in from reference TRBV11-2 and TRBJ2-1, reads EAGVAQSPRYKIIEKRQSVAFWCNPISGHATLYWYQQILGQGPKLLIQFQNNGVVDDSQLPKDRFSAERLKGVDSTLKIQPAKLEDSAVYLCASSPTRRFLADNEQFFGPGTRLTVL.